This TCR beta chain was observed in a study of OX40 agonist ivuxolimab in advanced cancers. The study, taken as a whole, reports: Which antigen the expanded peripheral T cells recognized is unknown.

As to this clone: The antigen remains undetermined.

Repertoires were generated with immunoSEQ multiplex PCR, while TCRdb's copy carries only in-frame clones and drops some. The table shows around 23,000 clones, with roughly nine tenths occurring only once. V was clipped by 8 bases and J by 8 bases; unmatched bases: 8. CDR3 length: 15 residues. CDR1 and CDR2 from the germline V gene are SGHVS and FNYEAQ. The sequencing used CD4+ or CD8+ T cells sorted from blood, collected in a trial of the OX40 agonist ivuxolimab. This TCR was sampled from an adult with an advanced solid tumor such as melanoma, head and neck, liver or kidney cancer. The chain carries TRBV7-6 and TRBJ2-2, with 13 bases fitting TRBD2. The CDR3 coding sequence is TGTGCCAGCTCTCCGGGACTAGCGGGGCTTGGGGAGCTGTTTTTT. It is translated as CASSPGLAGLGELFF.